This is a list of T cell receptor beta chains from one sample in a study of cytomegalovirus exposure and HLA in healthy donors. Only in-frame clones appear in the TCRdb table, and some are missing; sequencing was by immunoSEQ multiplex PCR. Here the sample spans under 150,000 clones, around four fifths being singletons. Input material: PBMCs. The receptors here all came from a middle-aged man in good health and CMV-seronegative. The CDR3 runs from the conserved cysteine through the conserved F or W.

v_gene	j_gene	len	CDR3aa
TRBV5-5	TRBJ2-1	17	CASSLVPSGGSYNEQFF
TRBV10-3	TRBJ1-4	14	CAISEEGVNEKLFF
TRBV9	TRBJ2-1	15	CASSALAGVYNEQFF
TRBV4-1	TRBJ2-5	14	CASSQHWEGETQYF
TRBV5-1	TRBJ2-1	16	CASRPFGGGGLNEQFF
TRBV11-1	TRBJ2-6	15	CASSLTGVGANVLTF
TRBV28	TRBJ2-1	12	CASRRGYNEQFF
TRBV19	TRBJ2-5	13	CASSAGGRETQYF
TRBV7-9	TRBJ2-1	12	CSSSLLAGEQFF
TRBV2	NA	10	CASELYEQYF
TRBV5-1	TRBJ2-3	13	CASSAEGADTQYF
TRBV19	TRBJ1-5	16	CASSMPRGGAYQPQHF
TRBV18	TRBJ1-4	16	CASSPNAIATNEKLFF
TRBV10-1	TRBJ2-2	14	CASSADRPSGELFF
TRBV2	TRBJ2-3	11	CATELAAAQYF
TRBV11-1	TRBJ2-2	16	CASSQVRTPNTGELFF
TRBV9	TRBJ2-2	15	CASSSGRGWTGELFF
TRBV6-6	TRBJ2-2	13	CASSYTGAGELFF
TRBV7-8	TRBJ1-4	15	CASSLQGEANEKLFF
TRBV18	TRBJ2-7	15	CASSPRTSGSYEQYF
TRBV7-2	TRBJ1-1	15	CASSSSGLEGTEAFF
TRBV19	TRBJ1-2	16	CASSIKGARSNYGYTF
TRBV6-1	TRBJ2-2	17	CASSEWRWQGASGELFF
TRBV6-5	TRBJ1-2	13	CASSYSREMRYTF
TRBV6-6	NA	14	CASTPSSGTYEQYF
TRBV14	TRBJ2-7	15	CASSLGLAGAYEQYF
TRBV6-5	TRBJ1-1	15	CASSPSRGRNTEAFF
TRBV7-2	TRBJ2-4	16	CASSLTGTSGRNIQYF
TRBV7-2	TRBJ2-3	14	CASSLVGSTDTQYF
TRBV5-8	TRBJ1-3	13	CASSLSGGNTIYF
TRBV2	TRBJ1-4	13	CATSRTLTEKLFF
TRBV19	TRBJ2-7	13	CASSFRDFYEQYF
TRBV18	TRBJ1-6	16	CASSPLQVVNNSPLHF
TRBV6-5	TRBJ1-1	12	CASSYVGGRSFF
TRBV6-1	TRBJ1-2	18	CASSVEGAFGGVDYGYTF
TRBV9	TRBJ2-2	15	CASSVWTSNTGELFF
TRBV7-2	TRBJ2-1	16	CASSLESGRRYNEQFF
TRBV19	TRBJ1-1	15	CASSSLRQPNTEAFF
TRBV10-3	TRBJ1-1	16	CAISESLLGHPTEAFF
TRBV7-9	TRBJ1-1	14	CASSSDRGIAEAFF
TRBV10-3	TRBJ1-2	15	CAISESRSGDGGYTF
TRBV19	TRBJ2-5	11	CASSGEETQYF
TRBV18	TRBJ2-7	16	CASSLGPPSGDYEQYF
TRBV14	TRBJ2-5	15	CASSQARGVQETQYF
TRBV6-6	TRBJ1-1	13	CASSYSEAGEAFF
TRBV4-1	TRBJ2-5	15	CASSHIREGRETQYF
TRBV6-5	TRBJ1-6	16	CASSYSWASYNSPLHF
TRBV7-2	TRBJ2-1	16	CASSLGGGGPYNEQFF
TRBV19	TRBJ1-3	14	CASSMGARGNTIYF
TRBV5-1	TRBJ2-7	14	CASSSFERRDEQYF
TRBV5-1	TRBJ2-7	12	CASSLAGTEEYF
TRBV30	TRBJ2-7	16	CAWSVPLTGGKYEQYF
TRBV28	TRBJ2-3	14	CASTDNRFTDTQYF
TRBV19	TRBJ2-1	18	CASSTTGLAGGLHHEQFF